Listed here are 14 T cell receptor beta chains from one sample, sequenced in a study of T cell clonotyping in hematopoietic cell transplantation. Assay used: immunoSEQ multiplex PCR; TCRdb lists only in-frame clones, some missing. The sample holds 25,000 to 30,000 clones; less than 85% are singletons and the top ten take roughly 1.9%. Time point reported: recipient sample about 28 days before transplant, after cytoreduction. Sequencing was performed on peripheral blood mononuclear cells, taken before stem cell transplant. These receptor sequences come from a man aged 40-49 years with acute myeloid leukemia. Some clones in this sample may be carry-over from other donors' samples.

The chain carries TRBV7-2 and TRBJ1-1; D unresolved. The CDR3 loop spans 15 amino acids. CDR1 is SGHTA and CDR2 is FQGNSA in the germline V gene. V dropped 5 bases and J dropped 7 bases, with 20 bases sitting between them. CDR3 region: CASSPQWISGSEAFF. The CDR3 coding sequence is TGTGCCAGCAGCCCTCAGTGGATTTCGGGTAGTGAAGCTTTCTTT.

V and J are TRBV19 and TRBJ1-1; maybe TRBD1 (5 bases). The CDR3 length is 15 residues. CDR1 LNHDA and CDR2 SQIVND come from the germline V gene (reference sequence). V was clipped by 6 bases and J by 1 base, with 15 bases between them. CDR3 sequence (DNA): TGTGCCAGTAGCCTATGGGGCAGTGGGAACACTGAAGCTTTCTTT. This encodes CASSLWGSGNTEAFF.

This clone has a single count. This chain connects TRBV7-6 to TRBJ2-5, with D perhaps TRBD2 (6 bases). Germline values: CDR1 SGHVS, CDR2 FNYEAQ. The CDR3 extends over 17 amino acids. V dropped 0 bases and J dropped 7 bases, with 21 bases sitting between them. The DNA for the CDR3 is TGTGCCAGCAGCTTAGCCTTAGGTAGCGGACCCCAGGGGACCCAGTACTTC. The encoded protein is CASSLALGSGPQGTQYF.

This chain connects TRBV6-6 to TRBJ2-3; TRBD2 matches at 10 bases. Losses at the gene ends were 7 bases for V and 1 base for J; bases not matched to a gene: 8. CDR3 length: 16 residues. From germline, CDR1 is MNHNY and CDR2 SVGAGI (reference sequence). CDR3 in amino acids: CASTPPGTSGTDTQYF. The CDR3, as DNA: TGTGCCAGCACCCCCCCCGGGACTAGCGGCACAGATACGCAGTATTTT.

The count of this clone is one. This sequence joins TRBV5-4 and TRBJ2-7, with D unresolved. CDR1 SGHNT and CDR2 YYREEE come from the germline V gene (reference sequence). The CDR3 contains 13 residues. Trimming shortened V by 0 bases and J by 5 bases, and 9 bases separated the two germline ends. The DNA for the CDR3 is TGTGCCAGCAGCTTGGGGATTTCTGACGAGCAGTACTTC. It yields the protein CASSLGISDEQYF. Full variable domain (outside the CDR3, taken from reference TRBV5-4 and TRBJ2-7): ETGVTQSPTHLIKTRGQQVTLRCSSQSGHNTVSWYQQALGQGPQFIFQYYREEENGRGNFPPRFSGLQFPNYSSELNVNALELDDSALYLCASSLGISDEQYFGPGTRLTVT.

This clone has only one observation. This chain joins TRBV20-1 and TRBJ1-1; D is unclear. V was shortened by 4 bases and J by 10 bases, with 4 bases between the two germline ends. The CDR3 spans 8 residues. Germline V gives CDR1 DFQATT, CDR2 SNEGSKA (reference sequence). The CDR3 DNA is TGCAGTGCTAATGTAGCTTTCTTT. Protein: CSANVAFF.

The chain couples TRBV5-5 to TRBJ2-5; D not resolved. V was clipped by 0 bases and J by 3 bases, with 9 bases between them. This CDR3 spans 14 amino acids. CDR1 is SGHKS, CDR2 YYEKEE, per germline (reference sequence). In DNA form, the CDR3 reads TGTGCCAGCAGCTTGGGAAGTACTGAAGAGACCCAGTACTTC. This gives the protein CASSLGSTEETQYF. The variable domain in full, completed from reference TRBV5-5 and TRBJ2-5, reads DAGVTQSPTHLIKTRGQQVTLRCSPISGHKSVSWYQQVLGQGPQFIFQYYEKEERGRGNFPDRFSARQFPNYSSELNVNALLLGDSALYLCASSLGSTEETQYFGPGTRLLVL.

The V call is TRBV7-9, the J call TRBJ2-1; D call uncertain. The germline V gene has CDR1 SEHNR and CDR2 FQNEAQ (reference sequence). Trimming shortened V by 4 bases and J by 14 bases, and 15 bases separated the two germline ends. The CDR3 runs to 12 residues. This chain's CDR3 is CASSSPRQVEFF. DNA for the CDR3: TGTGCCAGCAGCTCGCCCAGACAAGTTGAGTTCTTC.

V and J are TRBV10-2 and TRBJ2-6; 9 nucleotides agree with TRBD1. The V gene's germline CDR1 is WSHSY and CDR2 SAAADI. The ends lost 5 bases at V and 1 base at J; junction bases unmatched: 18. This CDR3 is 21 amino acids long. The CDR3 protein is CASSRFGPGTGRSSGANVLTF. The CDR3 DNA follows: TGCGCCAGCAGTCGATTCGGTCCCGGGACAGGGAGGTCATCTGGGGCCAACGTCCTGACTTTC.

The rearrangement uses TRBV6-1 and TRBJ2-7; D not resolved. Per the germline V gene, CDR1 is MNHNS and CDR2 is SASEGT. CDR3 size: 15 residues. Trimming took off 1 base at V and 2 bases at J, with 12 bases between the two ends. The CDR3 region has the DNA TGTGCCAGCAGTGAAGGCCCGTTATACCCCTACGAGCAGTACTTC. Its translation: CASSEGPLYPYEQYF.

This clone was observed a single time. The chain joins TRBV2 to TRBJ2-5; D call uncertain. Germline values: CDR1 SNHLY, CDR2 FYNNEI. The CDR3 length is 11 residues. V dropped 2 bases and J dropped 6 bases, with 4 bases sitting between them. The CDR3, as DNA: TGTGCCAGCAGTGAAAGACAGACCCAGTACTTC. This codes for CASSERQTQYF.

V gene TRBV20-1 combines with J gene TRBJ1-2; no clear D. CDR1 is DFQATT, CDR2 SNEGSKA, per germline (reference sequence). Trimming left V 7 bases short and J 3 bases short, with 6 bases between. The length of the CDR3 is 10 residues. The CDR3 loop reads CSVGYYGYTF. In DNA form, the CDR3 reads TGCAGTGTCGGTTACTATGGCTACACCTTC.

This clone occurred a few times. This chain uses TRBV6-1 with TRBJ2-3, with D unresolved. Per the germline V gene, CDR1 is MNHNS and CDR2 is SASEGT. The CDR3 is made up of 13 amino acids. V lost 4 bases, J lost 0 bases, and 5 bases lay in between. The CDR3 DNA sequence: TGTGCCAGCAGTGTCCCCAGCACAGATACGCAGTATTTT. It yields the protein CASSVPSTDTQYF.

This sequence joins TRBV6-1 and TRBJ2-7; 7 bases align to TRBD1. The CDR3 runs to 15 residues. V gave up 5 bases and J gave up 1 base; unmatched junction bases: 8. CDR1 and CDR2 (germline): MNHNS, SASEGT. The CDR3 protein is CASSNRDRDSYEQYF. CDR3 coding DNA: TGTGCCAGCAGTAACCGGGACAGAGATTCCTACGAGCAGTACTTC.